This paragraph reports one TCR beta chain. What it binds is unknown. This entry is derived from a study of CXCR3-negative and CXCR3-positive naive CD8 T cells. General study results and limits: CXCR3-positive naive cells carried more hydrophobic TRB CDR3s than CXCR3-negative ones.

The CDR3 runs to 12 residues. Per the germline V gene, CDR1 is SQVTM and CDR2 is ANQGSEA. The authors prepared UMI-labeled TRB cDNA libraries by 5' RACE. With the 5' RACE reads reprocessed, TCRdb shows one record per CDR3 protein and no DNA. Its table lists about 98,000 distinct CDR3 sequences. The CD45RO-CCR7+CD27+CD95- phenotype denoted naive CD8+ T cells. The specimen sequenced was naive CXCR3+ CD8+ T cells from blood. Described subset: CD45RO-CCR7+CD27+CD95- naive CD8+ T cells expressing CXCR3 (TNR3+). This chain joins TRBV29-1 and TRBJ1-2. This TCR was sampled from a human donor in good health. Some clones in this sample may be carry-over from other donors' samples. The CDR3 reads CSVDDRPYGYTF.